The 14 T cell receptor beta chains reported below all come from one sample, sequenced in a study of cytomegalovirus exposure and HLA in healthy donors. The PCR made use of 60 Vbeta and 13 Jbeta primers. Assay: immunoSEQ multiplex PCR; the TCRdb copy retains only in-frame clones and omits some. The table includes some 110,000 clones, 75% detected once. Input material: PBMCs. These receptors all come from a man aged 40-49 years in good health and CMV-seronegative.

V is TRBV7-9 and J is TRBJ2-3; D perhaps matches TRBD2 (5 bases). CDR3 length: 13 amino acids. Between the trimmed V and J ends, which lost 3 bases and 6 bases, there was a span of 10 bases. Germline-derived CDR1 and CDR2 are SEHNR and FQNEAQ (reference sequence). CDR3 nucleotide sequence: TGTGCCAGCAGCTTCCCTAGCATGGATACGCAGTATTTT. Protein sequence: CASSFPSMDTQYF.

The rearrangement links TRBV7-8 to TRBJ1-5, with a possible D match to TRBD1 (5 bases). Trimming cost V 1 base and J 1 base, with 11 bases left between them. CDR1 and CDR2 (germline): SGHVS, FQNEAQ. This CDR3 region has 16 residues. Written as DNA, the CDR3 is TGTGCCAGCAGCTTAGGAGTCAGGGCGAGCAATCAGCCCCAGCATTTT. This translates into CASSLGVRASNQPQHF.

This chain uses TRBV4-3 with TRBJ2-1; D is possibly TRBD2 (6 bases). CDR3 length equals 15 residues. The germline gives CDR1 LGHNA, CDR2 YSLEER. Trimming cost V 4 bases and J 5 bases, with 15 bases left between them. CDR3 sequence (DNA): TGCGCCAGCAGCCGGGCGGAGGGCCTTAACAATGAGCAGTTCTTC. Protein sequence: CASSRAEGLNNEQFF.

Points on this clone: Other DNA sequences in the sample encode the same CDR3. V and J are TRBV19 and TRBJ2-7; 8 bases map to TRBD1. Germline V gives CDR1 LNHDA, CDR2 SQIVND (reference sequence). The V and J ends lost 5 bases and 3 bases, in that order; junction bases with no gene match: 6. The CDR3 loop spans 14 amino acids. The CDR3 loop is CASSPGTGNYEQYF. The CDR3 DNA follows: TGTGCCAGTAGTCCCGGGACAGGAAACTACGAGCAGTACTTC.

The chain combines TRBV2 with TRBJ1-5, with D perhaps matching TRBD1 (5 bases). Per germline, CDR1 SNHLY and CDR2 FYNNEI. V was trimmed by 3 bases and J by 4 bases, leaving 10 bases between them. The CDR3 spans 14 residues. CDR3 DNA sequence: TGTGCCAGCAGTGACAACAGGAGAAATCAGCCCCAGCATTTT. Translated, it gives CASSDNRRNQPQHF. The entire variable domain, with the rest obtained from reference TRBV2 and TRBJ1-5, is as follows: EPEVTQTPSHQVTQMGQEVILRCVPISNHLYFYWYRQILGQKVEFLVSFYNNEISEKSEIFDDQFSVERPDGSNFTLKIRSTKLEDSAMYFCASSDNRRNQPQHFGDGTRLSIL.

The chain has TRBV27 and TRBJ2-5, with TRBD1 as a possible D gene (6 bases). The CDR3 is 17 amino acids. CDR1 MNHEY and CDR2 SMNVEV come from the germline V gene (reference sequence). Trimming pared 4 bases from V and 5 bases from J, leaving 23 bases between. In nucleotides, the CDR3 is TGTGCCAGCAGTTCCCCTAGAGGTCAACAGGGTCGGGAGACCCAGTACTTC. Its translation is CASSSPRGQQGRETQYF.

In its sample, this clone was seen a few times. V usage is TRBV10-3 and J usage is TRBJ1-5, with TRBD1 identical over 9 bases. This CDR3 is built from 14 residues. Germline V gives CDR1 ENHRY, CDR2 SYGVKD. J lost 7 bases, V lost 3 bases, and 4 bases had no gene match. This CDR3 reads CAISEGTGSQPQHF. CDR3 nucleotide sequence: TGTGCCATCAGTGAAGGGACAGGGAGCCAGCCCCAGCATTTT.

The chain is built from TRBV7-9 and TRBJ2-3; 8 bases align to TRBD1. This CDR3 spans 15 amino acids. The ends lost 4 bases at V and 5 bases at J; junction bases unmatched: 8. CDR1 is SEHNR and CDR2 is FQNEAQ in the germline V gene (reference sequence). CDR3 residues: CASSSDGTGLDTQYF. The CDR3 bases are TGTGCCAGCAGCTCCGACGGGACAGGCTTAGATACGCAGTATTTT.

This clone was seen more than once but under ten times. This chain uses TRBV6-5 with TRBJ2-3, with 10 positions matching TRBD2. The germline V gene encodes CDR1 MNHEY and CDR2 SVGAGI. V lost 6 bases and J lost 4; bases outside the gene matches: 7. The CDR3 runs 15 residues. The CDR3 DNA is TGTGCCAGCAGCCCAAGACTAGCGGGCGCAGATACGCAGTATTTT. Residues: CASSPRLAGADTQYF.

The chain has TRBV4-1 and TRBJ2-7; the match to TRBD2 covers 9 bases. CDR3 length: 16 residues. The germline CDR1 and CDR2 sequences are MGHRA and YSYEKL. Trimming cost V 0 bases and J 2 bases; bases outside gene matches: 5. CDR3 in amino acids: CASSQDRLAEAYEQYF. The CDR3 nucleotides are TGCGCCAGCAGCCAAGACCGACTAGCGGAGGCCTACGAGCAGTACTTC.

The chain has TRBV2 and TRBJ1-5, with D perhaps TRBD1 (5 bases). The CDR3 totals 14 residues. Germline values: CDR1 SNHLY, CDR2 FYNNEI. V lost 5 bases and J lost 3, with 11 bases in between. The CDR3 nucleotides are TGTGCCAGCAGTCCCCGGGGGGTCAATCAGCCCCAGCATTTT. Translated, it gives CASSPRGVNQPQHF.

This chain joins TRBV7-8 and TRBJ2-1, with 7 bases identical to TRBD2. Germline lookup yields CDR1 SGHVS and CDR2 FQNEAQ. J lost 9 bases, V lost 2 bases, and 13 bases had no gene match. The length of the CDR3 is 16 residues. The CDR3, as DNA: TGTGCCAGCAGCTTACTTCGGACTAGATTGCTTGGTGAGCAGTTCTTC. Protein: CASSLLRTRLLGEQFF.

V usage is TRBV4-2 and J usage is TRBJ2-1; 12 bases agree with TRBD2. From germline, CDR1 is LGHNA and CDR2 YNFKEQ. The CDR3 contains 19 residues. Trimming removed 5 bases from V and 0 bases from J; junction bases left unmatched: 11. CDR3: CASSDRTSGILSSYNEQFF. DNA for the CDR3: TGTGCCAGCAGCGACCGGACTAGCGGGATCCTCAGCTCCTACAATGAGCAGTTCTTC.

V and J are TRBV6-1 and TRBJ1-5; no firm D call. Trimming shortened V by 1 base and J by 4 bases, and 8 bases separated the two germline ends. Germline CDR1 MNHNS, CDR2 SASEGT. The CDR3 is 14 amino acids. CDR3 coding DNA: TGTGCCAGCAGTGAAGTCCAGGCAAATCAGCCCCAGCATTTT. Amino acid sequence: CASSEVQANQPQHF.